This T cell receptor (beta chain) was observed in a study of T cell repertoires in cytomegalovirus infection (dated by TCRdb to between 2018 and 2021). About the study as a whole: Donor HLA type was relevant to the analysis, because carriage of CMV infection together with the matching HLA type was indicated by public TCR beta signatures.

Findings and caveats that apply to the study as a whole: The ex vivo response was dominated by HLA-C-restricted CMV-specific TCR beta clonotypes, which also provided the single most frequent clonotype in two of eight donors. In both this cohort and an independent roughly 330-donor cohort, the cumulative frequency of public TCR beta family members distinguished carriers of CMV infection plus the relevant HLA type.

Sequenced on an Illumina HiSeq 1500. In TCRdb, the public reads were trimmed at Q25 with fastp and aligned with MiXCR, with productive beta chains retained. Merged by CDR3 protein, the rows form single entries marked with the most common genes and DNA. For this sample the table gives about 450,000 distinct CDR3 sequences, of which approximately 33% were detected only once. Roughly an eighth of the sample is in the top ten clones. CDR1 and CDR2 are read off the germline V gene (reference sequence) as SEHNR and FQNEAQ. From its cysteine to its phenylalanine, the CDR3 spans 15 amino acids. The DNA shown is the 45-base CDR3, in frame from base 1. Concerning this clonotype itself: There is no known antigen for this receptor. A junction end diverges from the germline sequence, so it may reflect a read error.

Sample: PBMCs. The rearrangement joined TRBV7-9 to TRBJ2-2; TRBD2 lines up with 7 middle nucleotides. This sequence originates from a human donor in good health (CMV status not recorded). Some clones in this sample may be carry-over from other donors' samples. The CDR3 is CASSQWRGNTGELCF. The sequence in DNA is TGTGCCAGCAGCCAGTGGCGGGGGAACACCGGGGAGCTGTGTTTT.